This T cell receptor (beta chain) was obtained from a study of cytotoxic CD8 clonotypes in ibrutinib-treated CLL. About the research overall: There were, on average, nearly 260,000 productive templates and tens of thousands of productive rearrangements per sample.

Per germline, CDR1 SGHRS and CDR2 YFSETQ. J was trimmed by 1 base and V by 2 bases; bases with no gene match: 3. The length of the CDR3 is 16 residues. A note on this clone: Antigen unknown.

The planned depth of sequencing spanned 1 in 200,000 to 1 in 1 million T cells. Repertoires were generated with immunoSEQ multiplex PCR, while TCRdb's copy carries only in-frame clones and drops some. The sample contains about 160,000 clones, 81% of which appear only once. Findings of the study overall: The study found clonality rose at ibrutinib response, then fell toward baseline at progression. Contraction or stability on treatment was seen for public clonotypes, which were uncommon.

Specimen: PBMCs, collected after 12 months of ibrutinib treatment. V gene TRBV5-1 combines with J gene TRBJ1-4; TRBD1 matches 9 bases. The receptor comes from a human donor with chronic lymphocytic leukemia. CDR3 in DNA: TGCGCCAGCAGCTTCGGGGACAGGGTAACTAATGAAAAACTGTTTTTT. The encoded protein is CASSFGDRVTNEKLFF. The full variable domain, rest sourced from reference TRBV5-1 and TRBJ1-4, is KAGVTQTPRYLIKTRGQQVTLSCSPISGHRSVSWYQQTPGQGLQFLFEYFSETQRNKGNFPGRFSGRQFSNSRSEMNVSTLELGDSALYLCASSFGDRVTNEKLFFGSGTQLSVL.